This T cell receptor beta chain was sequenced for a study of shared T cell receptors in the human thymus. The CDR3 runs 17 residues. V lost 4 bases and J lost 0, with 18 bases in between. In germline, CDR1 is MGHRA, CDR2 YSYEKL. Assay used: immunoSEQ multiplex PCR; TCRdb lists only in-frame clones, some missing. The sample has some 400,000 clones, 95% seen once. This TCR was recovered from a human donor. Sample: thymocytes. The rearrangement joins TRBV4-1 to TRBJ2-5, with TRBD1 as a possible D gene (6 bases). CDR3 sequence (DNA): TGCGCCAGCAGCCGAGTGGGAAAACAGGGATACCAAGAGACCCAGTACTTC. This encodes CASSRVGKQGYQETQYF.